This TCR beta chain was documented in a study of T cell clones after liver transplantation (dated by TCRdb to about 2019). Some background on the complete study: The samples were obtained from ITN030ST, a randomized trial that attempted immunosuppression withdrawal within 2 years after liver transplantation. Subjects received no induction therapy and standard immunosuppression until randomization at 12-24 months post-transplant. Blood samples were collected pre-transplant, then pre-randomization ahead of withdrawal, and finally post-randomization once withdrawal had either been completed or failed. Tolerance was defined as complete withdrawal of immunosuppression for at least one year without a rise in liver enzymes beyond twice the upper limit of normal. Third party-reactive TCRbeta sequences from pre-transplant MLRs were also identified as an antigen-independent comparator for donor-reactive sequences. Three of the eight recipients were HCV-positive; the others were transplanted for non-autoimmune, non-viral indications. A cohort of 8 liver transplant recipients was studied, of whom 3 were classified as tolerant and 5 as non-tolerant. Donor-reactive T cell clones were identified by TCRbeta sequencing following a pre-transplant mixed lymphocyte reaction and were subsequently tracked in post-transplant blood. Points the paper makes about the study in general: The decline in donor-reactive sequences exceeded the decline in third party-reactive sequences, suggesting partial antigen-specific deletion that was unrelated to withdrawal success. After accounting for repertoire turnover, donor-reactive detection was significantly reduced in 7 of 8 subjects for CD4 and 8 of 8 for CD8. Low numbers of available donor cells limited the measurable donor-reactive repertoire in a couple of subjects. Without allograft tissue specimens, donor-reactive T cells may have migrated into the graft rather than being deleted. In most of the 8 subjects, regardless of tolerance or HCV status, circulating donor-reactive CD4 TCRbeta sequences dropped significantly post-transplant. The conclusions were preliminary, being limited by small, heterogeneous patient numbers and by non-standardized post-transplant time points.

Unstimulated PBMCs, after thawing, were stained for CD3, CD4 and CD8 and then FACS-sorted into CD3+CD4+ and CD3+CD8+ populations. All 8 studied subjects were randomized to immunosuppression withdrawal. The Qiagen DNeasy Blood and Tissue Kit was used for isolation of genomic DNA. In the case of this clone: Its recognized antigen is unknown. The input lacks base qualities; no much larger clone sits a single base away.

High-throughput TCRbeta CDR3 sequencing of frozen genomic DNA was performed by immunoSEQ, including PCR amplification, mapping, bias correction and internal controls. Per the authors' processing: Only productive rearrangements were retained, with each unique TCRbeta sequence defined by its CDR3 nucleotide sequence together with its V and J gene. For classification of a sequence as donor-reactive, at least 5-fold expansion in CFSE-low cells relative to unstimulated pre-transplant cells and a frequency of at least 0.01% were required. Minimum frequency thresholds were set for each subject on the basis of the unstimulated sample with the lowest template count, so that a detection power of at least 90% was ensured. Jensen-Shannon divergence between the top 1000 TCRbeta sequences post- versus pre-transplant served as the measure of repertoire turnover. Two-sided Fisher's exact tests were used to test for changes in the detection of donor-reactive sequences. TCRdb holds this immuneACCESS table with in-frame rearrangements only. Some clones are missing; in checked studies, unresolved V genes explain under half, and the rest has no known cause. That table furnishes V, J and clone size, whereas the DNA furnished D and trimming. The sample has over 50,000 clones on record, about 86% of them singletons. The leading ten clones occupy 13% to 15% of the sample.

Reading from cysteine to phenylalanine, the CDR3 counts 14 amino acids. Solely the CDR3 DNA is kept, with 42 bases framed from the first base. At the junction V is shortened by 3 bases and J by 6 bases, with 12 bases in between. CDR1 and CDR2 (LNHDA, SQIVND) derive from the germline V gene (reference sequence). The chain employs TRBV19 and TRBJ2-1; the D gene remains uncertain. The receptor comes from a human patient who received a liver transplant. After a transplant, the donor of the graft may account for some T cells. The input for sequencing was CD8+ T cells from blood, taken 12 months after liver transplant. The CDR3 is CASSIGPSGNEQFF. The nucleotide sequence is given as TGTGCCAGTAGTATTGGACCTTCAGGCAATGAGCAGTTCTTC.